This entry lists 30 T cell receptor beta chains sequenced from one sample in a study of blood T cell repertoires in COVID-19. Profiling relied on immunoSEQ multiplex PCR, and the TCRdb table lists in-frame clones only, not all of them. This sample carries 50,000 to 70,000 clones, over 80% of them seen once, and the ten largest clones take 8.3%. Material for sequencing was peripheral blood. All receptors come from a human donor with active COVID-19. The donor label of this sample is uncertain.

The J gene is TRBJ1-2, the V gene TRBV3-1 (or the pseudogene TRBV3-2); D ambiguous. Germline-derived CDR1 and CDR2 are LGHDT and YNNKEL (reference sequence). The CDR3 has 16 amino acids. V lost 4 bases and J 7 bases, leaving 22 bases between the germline ends. CDR3 sequence (DNA): TGTGCCAGCAGCCCCTCGAACCGAGGGTTGATCGGTGGCTACACCTTC. Its translation is CASSPSNRGLIGGYTF.

The chain recombines TRBV5-1 with TRBJ2-7; 9 nucleotides align to TRBD1. Germline assignment: CDR1 SGHRS and CDR2 YFSETQ. Losses at the gene ends were 6 bases for V and 2 bases for J; bases not matched to a gene: 6. The CDR3 totals 14 residues. CDR3 amino acids: CASNSGQGPYEQYF. The CDR3 DNA sequence: TGCGCCAGCAACTCGGGACAGGGACCCTACGAGCAGTACTTC.

The chain is built from TRBV27 and TRBJ2-1; TRBD1 matches 9 bases. V lost 1 base, J lost 6 bases, and 4 bases stayed unmatched. This CDR3 has 15 residues. CDR1 and CDR2 (germline): MNHEY, SMNVEV (reference sequence). CDR3 residues: CASSLLGQGINEQFF. The CDR3 nucleotides are TGTGCCAGCAGTTTATTAGGACAGGGGATCAATGAGCAGTTCTTC.

The rearrangement links TRBV11-2 to TRBJ1-5; TRBD1 matches 8 bases. From germline, CDR1 is SGHAT and CDR2 FQNNGV. CDR3 length: 13 amino acids. J was trimmed by 7 bases and V by 5 bases; bases with no gene match: 4. CDR3 protein: CASSVNRGQPQHF. CDR3 in DNA: TGTGCCAGCAGCGTAAACAGGGGGCAGCCCCAGCATTTT.

The chain couples TRBV28 to TRBJ1-2, with D hard to call. The V gene lost 6 bases and the J gene lost 4 bases, with 12 bases spanning the gap. Looked up from germline, CDR1 is MDHEN and CDR2 is SYDVKM. The CDR3 loop spans 13 amino acids. CDR3 sequence (DNA): TGTGCCAGCAGAAAAACGGCGGGCTATGGCTACACCTTC. Encoded protein: CASRKTAGYGYTF.

The rearrangement joins TRBV24-1 to TRBJ2-3; 7 bases are shared with TRBD1. The CDR3 spans 19 residues. The junction had 17 bases not matched to a gene; V was cut back by 6 bases and J by 0 bases. Germline V lookup: CDR1 KGHDR, CDR2 SFDVKD. CDR3 amino acids: CATSPPTGTAPTSTDTQYF. The CDR3 region has the DNA TGTGCCACCAGTCCACCTACGGGGACAGCACCCACCAGCACAGATACGCAGTATTTT.

CDR3 coding DNA: TGTGCCAGCAGCTTTGGGGGGAAGGTCAATCAGCCCCAGCATTTT. It encodes CASSFGGKVNQPQHF. This chain joins TRBV5-4 and TRBJ1-5; D possibly corresponds to TRBD1 (5 bases). Germline V gives CDR1 SGHNT, CDR2 YYREEE (reference sequence). Trimming pared 2 bases from V and 3 bases from J, leaving 12 bases between. This CDR3 has 15 amino acids.

This clone was seen a handful of times. The chain recombines TRBV7-9 with TRBJ1-5; D gene unclear. Trimming removed 3 bases at V and 1 base at J, with 7 bases between. The V gene's germline CDR1 is SEHNR and CDR2 FQNEAQ (reference sequence). This CDR3 contains 14 residues. CDR3 DNA sequence: TGTGCCAGCAGCTTCTCCGAGAGCAATCAGCCCCAGCATTTT. It specifies CASSFSESNQPQHF.

This sequence joins TRBV27 and TRBJ2-7; D gene uncertain. V lost 0 bases to trimming and J lost 2 bases, with 8 bases between them. Germline CDR1 MNHEY, CDR2 SMNVEV (reference sequence). The CDR3 has 14 amino acids. The DNA of the CDR3 is TGTGCCAGCAGTTTATCGCGATCGACCTACGAGCAGTACTTC. Its protein product is CASSLSRSTYEQYF.

The chain is built from TRBV7-9 and TRBJ1-6, with D unclear. The germline V gene encodes CDR1 SEHNR and CDR2 FQNEAQ (reference sequence). CDR3 length: 15 residues. Between the trimmed V and J ends, which lost 5 bases and 7 bases, there was a span of 15 bases. The CDR3 sequence: CASSPSRGKNSPLHF. The CDR3 nucleotides read TGTGCCAGCAGCCCCAGCAGAGGGAAAAATTCACCCCTCCACTTT.

This CDR3 is CASSGTSGSTSGANVLTF. The CDR3 nucleotides read TGTGCCAGCTCCGGGACTAGCGGGAGTACATCTGGGGCCAACGTCCTGACTTTC. The chain carries TRBV18 and TRBJ2-6, with TRBD2 identical over 14 bases. The CDR3 runs to 18 residues. Trimming at V came to 6 bases and at J to 1 base, leaving 5 bases not matched to a gene. CDR1 KGHSH and CDR2 LQKENI come from the germline V gene.

The V gene is TRBV19, the J gene TRBJ2-7, with 10 bases identical to TRBD2. The V and J ends lost 5 bases and 3 bases, in that order; junction bases with no gene match: 7. The CDR3 contains 15 residues. The V gene's germline CDR1 is LNHDA and CDR2 SQIVND (reference sequence). CDR3 sequence (DNA): TGTGCCAGTAGTGCGGCCGGGACTAGCGACTACGAGCAGTACTTC. Translation: CASSAAGTSDYEQYF.

J is TRBJ2-3 and V is TRBV4-2, with 7 bases fitting TRBD2. With V trimmed by 2 bases and J by 4 bases, 18 bases remained unmatched. The CDR3 sequence is 19 residues long. Germline V gene lookup returns CDR1 LGHNA and CDR2 YNFKEQ. DNA for the CDR3: TGTGCCAGCAGCCAAAAGTCGGGCGCGGGAGTCCAAAGGGCAGATACGCAGTATTTT. This encodes CASSQKSGAGVQRADTQYF.

The DNA for the CDR3 is TGTGCCAGCAGCGCCGGGGTGGGCCACGAGCAGTACTTC. Amino acids: CASSAGVGHEQYF. The chain combines TRBV7-3 with TRBJ2-7; weak D call: TRBD2 (5 bases). This CDR3 has 13 amino acids. The V and J ends lost 5 bases and 5 bases respectively, with 13 bases between them. CDR1 SGHTA and CDR2 FQGTGA come from the germline V gene. Together with reference TRBV7-3 and TRBJ2-7, the CDR3 gives the full variable domain: GAGVSQTPSNKVTEKGKYVELRCDPISGHTALYWYRQSLGQGPEFLIYFQGTGAADDSGLPNDRFFAVRPEGSVSTLKIQRTERGDSAVYLCASSAGVGHEQYFGPGTRLTVT.

The V and J genes are TRBV7-2 and TRBJ2-7, with 11 bases lining up with TRBD2. The CDR3 spans 17 residues. Germline V gene data show CDR1 as SGHTA and CDR2 as FQGNSA. V was clipped by 6 bases and J by 2 bases; unmatched bases: 12. The CDR3 DNA is TGTGCCAGCAGTGAGGGACTAGCGGTCTCGAGCGCCTACGAGCAGTACTTC. As protein: CASSEGLAVSSAYEQYF.

V is TRBV7-2 and J is TRBJ2-1; TRBD2 might be the D (6 bases). The CDR3 has 13 amino acids. V lost 5 bases and J lost 5, with 10 bases in between. Germline CDR1 reads SGHTA; CDR2 reads FQGNSA. The CDR3 DNA is TGTGCCAGCAGCCCGCTAGCGAACAATGAGCAGTTCTTC. It encodes CASSPLANNEQFF.

The J gene is TRBJ2-2, the V gene TRBV7-9, with 8 bases that match TRBD2. Germline assignment: CDR1 SEHNR and CDR2 FQNEAQ (reference sequence). Trimming at V came to 0 bases and at J to 3 bases, leaving 6 bases not matched to a gene. The length of the CDR3 is 17 residues. CDR3 DNA sequence: TGTGCCAGCAGCTTAGCGGCGAGCGGGGGATACACCGGGGAGCTGTTTTTT. Translation gives CASSLAASGGYTGELFF.

The chain combines TRBV7-8 with TRBJ2-1; 9 bases map to TRBD1. J gave up 7 bases and V 5 bases, and 6 bases lay outside the gene matches. The CDR3 has 14 amino acids. Germline V lookup: CDR1 SGHVS, CDR2 FQNEAQ. The CDR3, as DNA: TGTGCCAGCAGCCGAGGACAGGGGCCAAATGAGCAGTTCTTC. Translation: CASSRGQGPNEQFF.

This clone appeared once. V is TRBV5-6 and J is TRBJ1-2, with a possible D match to TRBD1 (6 bases). Germline V CDR1 and CDR2: SGHDT, YYEEEE. The CDR3 is made up of 18 amino acids. The ends were cut back, 1 base at V and 4 bases at J, with 23 bases in the middle. CDR3 region: CASSLTNWTALLPYGYTF. For the CDR3, the DNA is TGTGCCAGCAGCTTGACTAATTGGACAGCGCTTTTGCCCTATGGCTACACCTTC.

This chain joins TRBV19 and TRBJ2-2; the match to TRBD1 covers 8 bases. Germline loops: CDR1 LNHDA, CDR2 SQIVND (reference sequence). The CDR3 sequence is 18 residues long. The V gene end was trimmed by 3 bases and the J gene end by 2 bases; junction bases not matched to a gene: 11. CDR3 protein: CASSMGRVTGDNTGELFF. The CDR3 DNA reads TGTGCCAGTAGTATGGGGCGGGTGACAGGGGACAACACCGGGGAGCTGTTTTTT.

This chain joins TRBV18 and TRBJ2-1, with TRBD2 matching over 8 bases. Germline V lookup: CDR1 KGHSH, CDR2 LQKENI. The CDR3 has 16 residues. Trimming at V came to 2 bases and at J to 0 bases, leaving 3 bases not matched to a gene. CDR3: CASSPSGTSSYNEQFF. The CDR3 DNA is TGTGCCAGCTCACCATCCGGGACTAGCTCCTACAATGAGCAGTTCTTC.

The chain joins TRBV18 to TRBJ1-4; TRBD1 matches at 9 bases. Germline loops: CDR1 KGHSH, CDR2 LQKENI. This CDR3 comprises 13 residues. The V gene end was trimmed by 6 bases and the J gene end by 8 bases; junction bases not matched to a gene: 4. The CDR3 DNA reads as TGTGCCAGCTCCAGGACAGGGGAGGAAAAACTGTTTTTT. This codes for CASSRTGEEKLFF.

The chain is built from TRBV7-6 and TRBJ2-7, with a tentative D call TRBD1 (5 bases). Germline V CDR1 and CDR2: SGHVS, FNYEAQ. The CDR3 totals 13 residues. Between the trimmed V and J ends, which lost 5 bases and 4 bases, there was a span of 12 bases. For the CDR3, the DNA is TGTGCCAGCAGCCCAATCCAGGGTTACGAGCAGTACTTC. Translated, it gives CASSPIQGYEQYF.

This clone occurred once. The J gene is TRBJ1-6, the V gene TRBV5-1; TRBD1 aligns across 7 bases. Germline V gene sequence: CDR1 SGHRS, CDR2 YFSETQ. The CDR3 covers 15 residues. J was trimmed by 7 bases and V by 0 bases; bases with no gene match: 4. CDR3 nucleotide sequence: TGCGCCAGCAGCTTGGCGGCAGGGGGAAATTCACCCCTCCACTTT. The encoded protein is CASSLAAGGNSPLHF.

This clone came up once. V usage is TRBV7-6 and J usage is TRBJ1-1; weak D call: TRBD1 (6 bases). Germline CDR1 and CDR2: SGHVS and FNYEAQ. The CDR3 is made up of 16 amino acids. V was cut by 5 bases and J by 3 bases, with 19 bases left in between. DNA for the CDR3: TGTGCCAGCAGCAGCTACCTCGGACAGTTAGACACTGAAGCTTTCTTT. As protein: CASSSYLGQLDTEAFF.

The V and J genes are TRBV28 and TRBJ1-1, with 7 bases aligning to TRBD1. The J segment lost 6 bases and the V segment lost 6 bases, leaving 10 bases of the junction unmatched. This CDR3 spans 14 amino acids. The germline gives CDR1 MDHEN, CDR2 SYDVKM. The CDR3 nucleotides are TGTGCCAGCAGATCAGGGGGGTCTGGTTCTGAAGCTTTCTTT. It is translated as CASRSGGSGSEAFF.

V and J are TRBV27 and TRBJ1-6, with TRBD1 as a possible D gene (5 bases). Trimming took off 5 bases at V and 4 bases at J, with 12 bases between the two ends. Germline V CDR1 and CDR2: MNHEY, SMNVEV (reference sequence). The CDR3 contains 15 residues. The CDR3: CASSPGGIYNSPLHF. The CDR3, as DNA: TGTGCCAGCAGTCCCGGGGGAATTTATAATTCACCCCTCCACTTT.

The V call is TRBV27, the J call TRBJ1-6; 8 bases are a match to TRBD1. Trimming at V came to 6 bases and at J to 5 bases, leaving 15 bases not matched to a gene. The CDR3 length is 18 residues. Germline V gene sequence: CDR1 MNHEY, CDR2 SMNVEV (reference sequence). CDR3 residues: CASRQNQAPGQDNSPLHF. Written as DNA, the CDR3 is TGTGCCAGCAGACAAAACCAAGCACCGGGACAGGATAATTCACCCCTCCACTTT.

CDR3 sequence: CASGDRVPWTEAFF. CDR3 coding DNA: TGTGCCAGTGGGGACAGGGTTCCGTGGACTGAAGCTTTCTTT. The chain has TRBV19 and TRBJ1-1, with 9 bases that match TRBD1. CDR3 length: 14 amino acids. With V trimmed by 8 bases and J by 5 bases, 9 bases remained unmatched. CDR1 and CDR2 from the germline V gene are LNHDA and SQIVND (reference sequence). Filled out from reference TRBV19 and TRBJ1-1, the complete variable domain reads DGGITQSPKYLFRKEGQNVTLSCEQNLNHDAMYWYRQDPGQGLRLIYYSQIVNDFQKGDIAEGYSVSREKKESFPLTVTSAQKNPTAFYLCASGDRVPWTEAFFGQGTRLTVV.

J is TRBJ2-7 and V is TRBV30, with 7 bases that match TRBD1. This CDR3 has 15 residues. Germline V CDR1 and CDR2: GTSNPN, SVGIG (reference sequence). With V trimmed by 2 bases and J by 2 bases, 9 bases remained unmatched. The CDR3 region has the DNA TGTGCCTGGAGTTACCCGACAGGGCTTACCTACGAGCAGTACTTC. It specifies CAWSYPTGLTYEQYF. The variable domain in full, completed from reference TRBV30 and TRBJ2-7, reads SQTIHQWPATLVQPVGSPLSLECTVEGTSNPNLYWYRQAAGRGLQLLFYSVGIGQISSEVPQNLSASRPQDRQFILSSKKLLLSDSGFYLCAWSYPTGLTYEQYFGPGTRLTVT.